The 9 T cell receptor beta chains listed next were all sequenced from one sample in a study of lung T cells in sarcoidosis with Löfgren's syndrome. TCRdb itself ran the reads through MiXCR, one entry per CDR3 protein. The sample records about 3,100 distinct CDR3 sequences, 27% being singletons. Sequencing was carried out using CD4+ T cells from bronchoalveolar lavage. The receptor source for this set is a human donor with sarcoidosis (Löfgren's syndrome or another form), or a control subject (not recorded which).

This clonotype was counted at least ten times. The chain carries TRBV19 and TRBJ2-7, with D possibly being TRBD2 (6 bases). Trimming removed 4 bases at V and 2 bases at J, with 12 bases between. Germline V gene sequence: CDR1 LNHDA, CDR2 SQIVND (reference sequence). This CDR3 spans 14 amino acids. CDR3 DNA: TGTGCCAGTAGTAGGCGGGAAGGAGCCTACGAGCAGTACTTC. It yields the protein CASSRREGAYEQYF. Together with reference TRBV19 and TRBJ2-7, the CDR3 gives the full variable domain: DGGITQSPKYLFRKEGQNVTLSCEQNLNHDAMYWYRQDPGQGLRLIYYSQIVNDFQKGDIAEGYSVSREKKESFPLTVTSAQKNPTAFYLCASSRREGAYEQYFGPGTRLTVT.

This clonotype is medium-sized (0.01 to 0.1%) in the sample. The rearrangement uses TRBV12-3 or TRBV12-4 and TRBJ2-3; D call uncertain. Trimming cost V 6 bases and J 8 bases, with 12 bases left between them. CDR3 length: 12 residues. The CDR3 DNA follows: TGTGCCAGCAGGTACTCCTGGGGTACGCAGTATTTT. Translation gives CASRYSWGTQYF.

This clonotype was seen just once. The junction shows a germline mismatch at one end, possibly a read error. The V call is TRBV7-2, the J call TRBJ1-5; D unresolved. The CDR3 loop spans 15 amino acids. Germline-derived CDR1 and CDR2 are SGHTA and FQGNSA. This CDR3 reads CASSLVAGSNQSQHF. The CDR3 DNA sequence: TGTGCCAGCAGCTTAGTGGCTGGGAGCAATCAGTCCCAGCATTTT.

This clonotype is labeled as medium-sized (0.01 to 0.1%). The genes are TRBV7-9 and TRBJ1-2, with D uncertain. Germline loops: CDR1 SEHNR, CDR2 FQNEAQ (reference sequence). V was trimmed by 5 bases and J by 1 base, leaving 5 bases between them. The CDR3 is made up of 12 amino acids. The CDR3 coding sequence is TGTGCCAGCAGCAGGGATAACTATGGCTACACCTTC. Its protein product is CASSRDNYGYTF.

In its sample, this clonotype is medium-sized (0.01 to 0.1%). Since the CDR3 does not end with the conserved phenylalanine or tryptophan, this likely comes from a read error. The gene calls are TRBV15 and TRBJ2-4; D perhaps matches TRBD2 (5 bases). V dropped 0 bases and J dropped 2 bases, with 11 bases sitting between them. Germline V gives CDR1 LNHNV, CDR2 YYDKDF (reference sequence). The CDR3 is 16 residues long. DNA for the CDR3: TGTGCCACCAGCAGAGATGATTCGGGGTCCAAAAACATTCAGTACTCC. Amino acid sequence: CATSRDDSGSKNIQYS.

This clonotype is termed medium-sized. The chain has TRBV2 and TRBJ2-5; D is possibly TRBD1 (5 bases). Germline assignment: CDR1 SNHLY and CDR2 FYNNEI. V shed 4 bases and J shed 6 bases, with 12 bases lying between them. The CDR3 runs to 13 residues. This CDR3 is CASSGGQGQTQYF. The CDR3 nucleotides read TGTGCCAGCAGTGGAGGTCAGGGTCAGACCCAGTACTTC.

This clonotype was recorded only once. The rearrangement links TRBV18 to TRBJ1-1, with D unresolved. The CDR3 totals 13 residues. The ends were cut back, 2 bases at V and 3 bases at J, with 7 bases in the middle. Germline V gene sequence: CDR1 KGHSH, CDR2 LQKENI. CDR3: CASSPIGDTEAFF. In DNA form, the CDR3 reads TGTGCCAGCTCACCAATCGGCGACACTGAAGCTTTCTTT.

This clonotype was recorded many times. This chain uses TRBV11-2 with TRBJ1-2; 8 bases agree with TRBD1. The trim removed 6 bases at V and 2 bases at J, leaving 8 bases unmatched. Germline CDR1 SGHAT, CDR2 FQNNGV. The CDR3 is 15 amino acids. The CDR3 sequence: CASRRAQGANYGYTF. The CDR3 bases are TGTGCCAGCAGAAGAGCCCAGGGGGCGAACTATGGCTACACCTTC.

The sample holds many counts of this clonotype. CDR3 residues: CASSYSRLALYNEQFF. For the CDR3, the DNA is TGTGCCAGCAGTTACTCGAGGCTAGCGTTGTACAATGAGCAGTTCTTC. The V call is TRBV6-6, the J call TRBJ2-1, with a weak D call TRBD2 (6 bases). Trimming pared 0 bases from V and 4 bases from J, leaving 13 bases between. The CDR3 has 16 amino acids. CDR1 is MNHNY and CDR2 is SVGAGI in the germline V gene (reference sequence).